This TCR beta chain came from a study of CD4 T cells in relation to SARS-CoV-2 and coronaviruses. The unexposed donors gave CD4+ T cells in about 2010-2019, prior to COVID-19. Isolation of CD4+ T cells took place after roughly nine days in culture. As cell numbers allowed, unexposed-donor CD4+ T cells faced SARS-CoV-2 S/N and four cold-coronavirus spikes. On days 3 and 7, cultures got half fresh IL-2 medium. Using immunoSEQ multiplex PCR, the repertoire was profiled, and TCRdb retains in-frame clones only, with some absent. The sample includes around 25,000 clones, just over 75% of them seen just once. The CDR3 consists of 14 residues. With V trimmed by 5 bases and J by 7 bases, 7 bases remained unmatched. The germline V gene encodes CDR1 LNHDA and CDR2 SQIVND (reference sequence). Study-wide findings and caveats: SARS-CoV-2-driven expansion was significantly weaker in crossreactive than monoreactive clones.

To note about this clone: Antigen: not known.

The V call is TRBV19, the J call TRBJ1-2, with 10 bases lining up with TRBD1. The sequenced material came from CD4+ T cells from PBMCs, cultured in vitro. This clonotype was obtained from a human donor in good health. This CDR3 reads CASSGGQGLSGYTF. For the CDR3, the DNA is TGTGCCAGTAGTGGGGGACAGGGGCTCTCTGGCTACACCTTC.